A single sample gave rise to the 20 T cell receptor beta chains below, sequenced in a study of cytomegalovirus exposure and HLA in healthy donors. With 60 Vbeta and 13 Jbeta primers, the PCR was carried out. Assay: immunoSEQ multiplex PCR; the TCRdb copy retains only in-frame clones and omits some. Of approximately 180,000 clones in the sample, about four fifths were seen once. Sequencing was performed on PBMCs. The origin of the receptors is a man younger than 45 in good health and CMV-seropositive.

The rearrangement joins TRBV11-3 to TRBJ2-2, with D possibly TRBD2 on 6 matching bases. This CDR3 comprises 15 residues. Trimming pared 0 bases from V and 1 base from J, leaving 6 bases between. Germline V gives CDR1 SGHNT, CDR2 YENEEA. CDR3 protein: CASSLERGNTGELFF. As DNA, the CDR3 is TGTGCCAGCAGCTTAGAGCGGGGGAACACCGGGGAGCTGTTTTTT.

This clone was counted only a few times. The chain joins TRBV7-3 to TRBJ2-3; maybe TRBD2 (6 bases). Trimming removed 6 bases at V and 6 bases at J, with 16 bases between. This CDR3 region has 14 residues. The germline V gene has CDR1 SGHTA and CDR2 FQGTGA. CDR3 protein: CASSIGSAGDTQYF. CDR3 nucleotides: TGTGCCAGCAGTATAGGCTCCGCGGGGGATACGCAGTATTTT.

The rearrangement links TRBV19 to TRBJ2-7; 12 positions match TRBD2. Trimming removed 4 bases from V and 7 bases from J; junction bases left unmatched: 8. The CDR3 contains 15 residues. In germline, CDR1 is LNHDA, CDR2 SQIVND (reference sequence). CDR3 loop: CASSTGLAGPREQYF. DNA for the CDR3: TGTGCCAGTAGTACGGGACTAGCGGGTCCCAGGGAGCAGTACTTC.

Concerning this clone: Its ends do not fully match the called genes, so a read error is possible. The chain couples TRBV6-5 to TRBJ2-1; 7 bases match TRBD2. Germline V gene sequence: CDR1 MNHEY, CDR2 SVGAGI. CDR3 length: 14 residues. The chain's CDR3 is CASSHSGTINEQFF. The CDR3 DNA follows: TGTGCCAGCAGTCACTCCGGGACTATTAATGAGCAGTTCTTC.

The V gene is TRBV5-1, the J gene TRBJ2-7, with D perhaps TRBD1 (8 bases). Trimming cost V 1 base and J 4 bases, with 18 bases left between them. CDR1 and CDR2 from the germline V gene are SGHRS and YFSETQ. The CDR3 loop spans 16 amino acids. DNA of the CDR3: TGCGCCAGCAGCTTGCCCCACAGGGGGGGCCTTTACGAGCAGTACTTC. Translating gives CASSLPHRGGLYEQYF. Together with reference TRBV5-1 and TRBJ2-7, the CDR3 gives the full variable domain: KAGVTQTPRYLIKTRGQQVTLSCSPISGHRSVSWYQQTPGQGLQFLFEYFSETQRNKGNFPGRFSGRQFSNSRSEMNVSTLELGDSALYLCASSLPHRGGLYEQYFGPGTRLTVT.

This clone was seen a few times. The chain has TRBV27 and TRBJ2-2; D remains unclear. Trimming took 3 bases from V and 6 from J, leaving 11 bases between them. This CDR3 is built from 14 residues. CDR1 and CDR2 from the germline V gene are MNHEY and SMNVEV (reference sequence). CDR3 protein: CASSLYWSPGELFF. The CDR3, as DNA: TGTGCCAGCAGTTTGTACTGGTCACCCGGGGAGCTGTTTTTT.

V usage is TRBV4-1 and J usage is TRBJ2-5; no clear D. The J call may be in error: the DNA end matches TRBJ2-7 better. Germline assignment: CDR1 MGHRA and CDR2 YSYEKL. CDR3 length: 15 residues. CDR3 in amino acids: CASSQAPMAAYEQYF. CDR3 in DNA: TGCGCCAGCAGCCAAGCCCCCATGGCGGCCTACGAGCAGTACTTC.

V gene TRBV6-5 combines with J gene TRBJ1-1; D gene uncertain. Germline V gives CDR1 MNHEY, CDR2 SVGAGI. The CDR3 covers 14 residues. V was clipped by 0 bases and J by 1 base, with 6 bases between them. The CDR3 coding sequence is TGTGCCAGCAGTTACTCGCGACAGAACACTGAAGCTTTCTTT. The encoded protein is CASSYSRQNTEAFF.

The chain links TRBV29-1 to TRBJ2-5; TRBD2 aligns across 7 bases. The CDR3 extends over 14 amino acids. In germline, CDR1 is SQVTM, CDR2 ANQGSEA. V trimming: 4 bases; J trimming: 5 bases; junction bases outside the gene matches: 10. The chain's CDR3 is CSVVRGSQGETQYF. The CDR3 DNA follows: TGCAGCGTTGTACGCGGGAGTCAAGGGGAGACCCAGTACTTC.

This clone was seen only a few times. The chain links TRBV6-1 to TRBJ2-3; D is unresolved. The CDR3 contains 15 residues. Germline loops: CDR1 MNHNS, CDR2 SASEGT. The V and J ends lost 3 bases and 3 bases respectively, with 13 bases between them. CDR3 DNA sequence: TGTGCCAGCAGTGACTCGATTGAAGCGACAGATACGCAGTATTTT. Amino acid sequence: CASSDSIEATDTQYF.

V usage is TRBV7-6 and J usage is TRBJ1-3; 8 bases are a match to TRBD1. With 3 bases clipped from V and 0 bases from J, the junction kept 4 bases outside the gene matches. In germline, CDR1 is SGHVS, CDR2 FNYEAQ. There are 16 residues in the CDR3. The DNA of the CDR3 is TGTGCCAGCAGCTTGGGACAGGCCATCTCTGGAAACACCATATATTTT. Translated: CASSLGQAISGNTIYF.

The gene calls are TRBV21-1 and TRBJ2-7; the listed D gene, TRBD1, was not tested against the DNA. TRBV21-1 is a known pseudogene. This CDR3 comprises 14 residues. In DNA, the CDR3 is TGTGCCAGCAGCAAGAGACAGGGGGCCCACGAGCAGTACTTC. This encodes CASSKRQGAHEQYF.

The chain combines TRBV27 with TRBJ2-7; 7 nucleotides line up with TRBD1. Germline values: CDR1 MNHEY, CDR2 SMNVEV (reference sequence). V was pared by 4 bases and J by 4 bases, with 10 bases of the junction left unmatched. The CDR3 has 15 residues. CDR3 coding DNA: TGTGCCAGCAGTTACACCCACCGACAGGGATACGAGCAGTACTTC. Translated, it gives CASSYTHRQGYEQYF.

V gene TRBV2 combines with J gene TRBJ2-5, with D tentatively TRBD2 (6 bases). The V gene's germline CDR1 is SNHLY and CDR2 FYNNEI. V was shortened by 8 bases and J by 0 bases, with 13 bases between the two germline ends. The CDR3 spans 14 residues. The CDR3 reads CASGSSVYQETQYF. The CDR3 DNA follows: TGTGCCAGCGGCTCTAGCGTGTACCAAGAGACCCAGTACTTC.

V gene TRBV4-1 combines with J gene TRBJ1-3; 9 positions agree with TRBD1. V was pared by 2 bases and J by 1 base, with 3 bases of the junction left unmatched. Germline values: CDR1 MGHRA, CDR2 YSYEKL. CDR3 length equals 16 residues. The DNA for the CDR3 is TGCGCCAGCAGCCAACCGGGACAGGGATCTGGAAACACCATATATTTT. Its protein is CASSQPGQGSGNTIYF.

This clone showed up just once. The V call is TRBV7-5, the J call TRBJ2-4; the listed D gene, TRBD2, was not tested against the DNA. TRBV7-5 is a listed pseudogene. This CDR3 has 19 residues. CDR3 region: CVRSLPGLAGPLAKNIQYF. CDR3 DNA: TGTGTCAGAAGCCTGCCGGGACTAGCGGGGCCTCTAGCCAAAAACATTCAGTACTTC.

CDR3 bases: TGTGCCAGCAGTGACCCCGGGAGAGGTAGGGCAGATACGCAGTATTTT. Its translation: CASSDPGRGRADTQYF. V usage is TRBV25-1 and J usage is TRBJ2-3, with a tentative D call TRBD2 (6 bases). V lost 3 bases and J 4 bases, leaving 17 bases between the germline ends. Germline V gives CDR1 MGHDK, CDR2 SYGVNS. CDR3 length: 16 residues.

The DNA of the CDR3 is TGTGCCAGCAGCCAGAACTCTGGAAACACCATATATTTT. It translates to CASSQNSGNTIYF. The chain joins TRBV7-8 to TRBJ1-3; unclear D gene. The length of the CDR3 is 13 residues. Trimming left V 5 bases short and J 0 bases short, with 5 bases between. Germline values: CDR1 SGHVS, CDR2 FQNEAQ.

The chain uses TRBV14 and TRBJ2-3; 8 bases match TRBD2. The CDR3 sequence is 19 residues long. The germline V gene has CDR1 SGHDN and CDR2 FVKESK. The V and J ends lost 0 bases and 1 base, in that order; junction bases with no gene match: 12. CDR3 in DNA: TGTGCCAGCAGCCAAGATCCGGGGGAAGTGCGGGGGGGCACAGATACGCAGTATTTT. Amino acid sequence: CASSQDPGEVRGGTDTQYF.

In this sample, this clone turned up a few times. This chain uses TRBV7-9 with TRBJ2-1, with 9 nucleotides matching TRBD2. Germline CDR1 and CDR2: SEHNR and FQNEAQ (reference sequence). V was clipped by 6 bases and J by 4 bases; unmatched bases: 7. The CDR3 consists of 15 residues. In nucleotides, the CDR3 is TGTGCCAGCAGTACACTAGCGGGCGATTACAATGAGCAGTTCTTC. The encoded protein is CASSTLAGDYNEQFF. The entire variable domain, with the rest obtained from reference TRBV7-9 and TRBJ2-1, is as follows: DTGVSQNPRHKITKRGQNVTFRCDPISEHNRLYWYRQTLGQGPEFLTYFQNEAQLEKSRLLSDRFSAERPKGSFSTLEIQRTEQGDSAMYLCASSTLAGDYNEQFFGPGTRLTVL.